Presented here are 7 T cell receptor beta chains from one specimen sequenced in a study of blood T cells in healthy people across ages (dated by TCRdb to between 2015 and 2017). Receptor amplification or capture employed 5' RACE. The instrument was an Illumina HiSeq 2500. A second PCR of roughly 7 to 11 cycles was performed with a sample-barcoded 5' primer and a J-beta primer mix. TCRdb redid the processing of the public reads, applying fastp at Q25 and MiXCR, and retained in-frame beta chains. Entries are consolidated by CDR3 protein sequence, retaining the most common genes and DNA. Recorded for this sample are about 650,000 distinct CDR3 sequences; approximately 30% of them occurred a single time. The ten biggest clones cover 15% of the sample. The material sequenced was blood. All receptors derive from a woman older than 75 in good health. Donor details come from another sample of the same person, matched by shared clones.

The chain is built from TRBV5-1 and TRBJ2-5; D is undetermined. Germline V gene lookup returns CDR1 SGHRS and CDR2 YFSETQ. This CDR3 comprises 15 residues. Trimming removed 0 bases at V and 4 bases at J, with 13 bases between. CDR3 DNA: TGCGCCAGCAGCTTGGACAGCTCAAAGGGAGAGACCCAGTACTTC. Its translation: CASSLDSSKGETQYF.

The chain employs TRBV12-3 or TRBV12-4 and TRBJ2-7; tentative D call: TRBD2 (6 bases). V was shortened by 5 bases and J by 3 bases, with 11 bases between the two germline ends. This CDR3 spans 13 amino acids. The CDR3 region is CASSTTGVYEQYF. The CDR3 region has the DNA TGTGCCAGCAGTACAACGGGAGTCTACGAGCAGTACTTC.

A note on this clonotype: A single base separates this from a much larger clone, so it may be a read error. The chain is built from TRBV7-2 and TRBJ2-3; no clear D gene. Between the trimmed V and J ends, which lost 5 bases and 2 bases, there was a span of 8 bases. This CDR3 is built from 13 residues. Looked up from germline, CDR1 is SGHTA and CDR2 is FQGNSA. The chain's CDR3 is CASSKGYTDTQYF. The CDR3 nucleotides are TGTGCCAGCAGCAAGGGTTACACAGATACGCAGTATTTT.

Many counts were recorded for this clonotype. The chain has TRBV12-3 or TRBV12-4 and TRBJ2-6; D not certain. V lost 0 bases to trimming and J lost 3 bases, with 6 bases between them. This CDR3 has 15 residues. CDR3 sequence (DNA): TGTGCCAGCAGTTTAGCGTTAGGTGGGGCCAACGTCCTGACTTTC. Its translation is CASSLALGGANVLTF.

The DNA for the CDR3 is TGCGCCAGCAGCCAAGGGGACTCTCAAGAGACCCAGTTCTTC. It specifies CASSQGDSQETQFF. The chain links TRBV4-1 to TRBJ2-1, with D maybe TRBD2 (6 bases). The CDR3 runs 14 residues. The germline gives CDR1 MGHRA, CDR2 YSYEKL. Trimming removed 1 base from V and 13 bases from J, with 17 bases in between.

This clonotype was counted at least ten times. The chain couples TRBV3-1 to TRBJ1-5; D remains ambiguous. In germline, CDR1 is LGHDT, CDR2 YNNKEL (reference sequence). The CDR3 is 18 residues long. V was cut by 4 bases and J by 3 bases, with 22 bases left in between. CDR3 nucleotides: TGTGCCAGCAGCCTAACAAAAGGACCCAACAGAGACAATCAGCCCCAGCATTTT. It codes for CASSLTKGPNRDNQPQHF.

This clonotype was recorded many times. This chain connects TRBV12-3 or TRBV12-4 to TRBJ1-4; 7 nucleotides match TRBD1. The CDR3 runs to 13 residues. V lost 6 bases to trimming and J lost 10 bases; unmatched junction nucleotides: 8. The CDR3, as DNA: TGTGCCAGCAGCTCCCGGACAGGAGGAAAACTGTTTTTT. Translated, it gives CASSSRTGGKLFF.